This TCR beta chain was identified in a study of early stage breast cancer tumors. Background on the study: Most invasive tumors, about 80% of the 16, were ER+/PR+/HER2-. Study-wide results and caveats: Tumors had roughly 2.5-fold higher T cell density than normal breast.

The CDR3 consists of 15 residues. CDR1 is SGHRS and CDR2 is YFSETQ in the germline V gene. Unmatched junction bases numbered 5, after V lost 3 bases and J lost 6 bases. Comments on this clone: Its matching antigen is unknown.

This table comes from immunoSEQ multiplex PCR, and its TCRdb copy is limited to in-frame clones, with some not included. The sample holds about 6,000 clones, around 78% seen once. The chain joins TRBV5-1 to TRBJ2-7; 14 bases line up with TRBD2. The sequenced sample consisted of normal breast tissue next to the tumor. The clonotype originates from a person between 65 and 79 years old with breast cancer. The CDR3 DNA is TGCGCCAGCAGCTCGGGACTAGCGGGGGAAGGCGAGCAGTACTTC. Encoded protein: CASSSGLAGEGEQYF.